This T cell receptor (beta chain) emerged from a study of blood T cell repertoires in COVID-19. The assay was immunoSEQ multiplex PCR, and TCRdb's table has in-frame clones only and misses some. The sample yields roughly 50,000 clones, around 91% seen once. The germline V gene encodes CDR1 SGHTA and CDR2 FQGTGA. The CDR3 extends over 14 amino acids. Trimming removed 5 bases from V and 5 bases from J, with 15 bases in between. In this sample, this clone turned up once. The origin of this receptor is a woman aged 55-75 years with active COVID-19. Sequenced input: peripheral blood. The chain links TRBV7-3 to TRBJ2-5; perhaps TRBD2 as D (5 bases). The CDR3 DNA sequence: TGTGCCAGCAGCCCCCAGCCTGGCGGGGAGACCCAGTACTTC. Its protein product is CASSPQPGGETQYF.